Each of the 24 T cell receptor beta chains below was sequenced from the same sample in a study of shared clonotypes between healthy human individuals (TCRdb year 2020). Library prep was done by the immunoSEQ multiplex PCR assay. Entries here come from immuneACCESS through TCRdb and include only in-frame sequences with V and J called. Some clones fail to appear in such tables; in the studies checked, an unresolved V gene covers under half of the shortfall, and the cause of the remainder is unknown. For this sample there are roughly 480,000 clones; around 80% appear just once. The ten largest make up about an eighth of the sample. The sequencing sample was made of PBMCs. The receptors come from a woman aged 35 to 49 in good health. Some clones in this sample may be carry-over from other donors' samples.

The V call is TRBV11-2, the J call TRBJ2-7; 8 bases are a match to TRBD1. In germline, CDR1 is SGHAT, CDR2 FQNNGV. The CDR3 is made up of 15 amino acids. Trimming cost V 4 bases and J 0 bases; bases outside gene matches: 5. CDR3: CASSSRQGSSYEQYF. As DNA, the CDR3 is TGTGCCAGCAGCTCTCGACAGGGGAGCTCCTACGAGCAGTACTTC.

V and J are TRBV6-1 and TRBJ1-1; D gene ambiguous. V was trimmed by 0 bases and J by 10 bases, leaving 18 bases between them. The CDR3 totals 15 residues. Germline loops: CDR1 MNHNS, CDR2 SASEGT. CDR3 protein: CASSEAPPAPLGAFF. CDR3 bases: TGTGCCAGCAGTGAAGCGCCGCCGGCCCCGCTTGGAGCTTTCTTT.

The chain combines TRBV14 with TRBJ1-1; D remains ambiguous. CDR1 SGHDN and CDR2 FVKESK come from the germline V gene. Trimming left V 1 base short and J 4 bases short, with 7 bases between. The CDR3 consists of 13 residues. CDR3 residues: CASSQARRTEAFF. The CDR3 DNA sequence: TGTGCCAGCAGCCAAGCCAGGCGCACTGAAGCTTTCTTT.

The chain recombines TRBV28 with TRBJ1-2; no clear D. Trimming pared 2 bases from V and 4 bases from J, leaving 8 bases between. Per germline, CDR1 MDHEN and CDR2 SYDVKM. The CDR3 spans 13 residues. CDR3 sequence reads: CASSLARSYGYTF. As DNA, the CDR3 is TGTGCCAGCAGTTTAGCCAGAAGCTATGGCTACACCTTC.

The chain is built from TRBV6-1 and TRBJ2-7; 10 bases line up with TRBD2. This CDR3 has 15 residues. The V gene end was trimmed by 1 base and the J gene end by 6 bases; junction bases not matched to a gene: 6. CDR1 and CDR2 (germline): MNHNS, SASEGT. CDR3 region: CASSEDSSGSSEQYF. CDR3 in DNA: TGTGCCAGCAGTGAAGATTCTAGCGGGAGTAGCGAGCAGTACTTC.

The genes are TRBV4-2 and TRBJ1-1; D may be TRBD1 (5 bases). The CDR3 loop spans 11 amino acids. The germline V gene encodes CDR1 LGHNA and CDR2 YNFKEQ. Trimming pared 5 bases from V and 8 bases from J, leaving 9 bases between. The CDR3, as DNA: TGTGCCAGCAGCAGACAGTCAGAAGCTTTCTTT. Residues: CASSRQSEAFF.

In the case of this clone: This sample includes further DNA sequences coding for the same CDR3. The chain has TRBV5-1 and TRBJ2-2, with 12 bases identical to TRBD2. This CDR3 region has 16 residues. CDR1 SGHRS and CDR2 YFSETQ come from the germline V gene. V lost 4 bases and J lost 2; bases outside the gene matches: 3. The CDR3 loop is CASSLGLAGNTGELFF. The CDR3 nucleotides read TGCGCCAGCAGCCTGGGACTAGCGGGTAACACCGGGGAGCTGTTTTTT.

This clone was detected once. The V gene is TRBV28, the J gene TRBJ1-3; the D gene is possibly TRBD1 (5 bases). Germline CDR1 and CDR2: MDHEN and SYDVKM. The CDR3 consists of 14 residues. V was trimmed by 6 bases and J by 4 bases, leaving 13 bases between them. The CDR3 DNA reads TGTGCCAGCAGCCTATCGGGGCCGGGAAACACCATATATTTT. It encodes CASSLSGPGNTIYF.

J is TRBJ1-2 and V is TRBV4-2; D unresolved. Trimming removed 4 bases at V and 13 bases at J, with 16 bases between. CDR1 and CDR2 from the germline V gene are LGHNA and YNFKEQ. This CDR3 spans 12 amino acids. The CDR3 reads CASSLDGEVCTF. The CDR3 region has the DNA TGTGCCAGCAGCCTGGACGGGGAGGTATGCACCTTC.

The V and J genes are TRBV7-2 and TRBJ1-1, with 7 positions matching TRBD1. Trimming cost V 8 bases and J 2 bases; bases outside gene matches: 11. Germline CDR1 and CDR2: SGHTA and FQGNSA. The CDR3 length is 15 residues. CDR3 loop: CASVFGDRRNTEAFF. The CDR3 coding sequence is TGTGCCAGCGTGTTTGGGGACAGACGAAACACTGAAGCTTTCTTT.

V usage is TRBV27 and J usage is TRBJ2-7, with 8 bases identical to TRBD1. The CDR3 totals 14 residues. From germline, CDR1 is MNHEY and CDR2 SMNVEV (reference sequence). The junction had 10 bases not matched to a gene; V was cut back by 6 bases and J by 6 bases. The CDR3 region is CASSIRTGYSEQYF. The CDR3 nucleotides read TGTGCCAGCAGCATAAGGACAGGGTACTCCGAGCAGTACTTC.

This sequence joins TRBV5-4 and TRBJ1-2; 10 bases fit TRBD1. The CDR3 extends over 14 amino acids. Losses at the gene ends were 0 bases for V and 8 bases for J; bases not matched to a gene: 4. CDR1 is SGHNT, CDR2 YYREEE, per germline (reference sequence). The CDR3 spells CASSLETGGDGYTF. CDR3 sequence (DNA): TGTGCCAGCAGCTTGGAGACAGGGGGCGACGGCTACACCTTC.

The CDR3, as DNA: TGTGCCAGCAGTGAAACGTCGGCCGGCGGACAAGAGACCCAGTACTTC. This gives the protein CASSETSAGGQETQYF. The genes are TRBV6-1 and TRBJ2-5; no definite D call. Deletions cut 2 bases from V and 2 bases from J, with 15 bases between. The CDR3 length is 16 residues. Germline V CDR1 and CDR2: MNHNS, SASEGT.

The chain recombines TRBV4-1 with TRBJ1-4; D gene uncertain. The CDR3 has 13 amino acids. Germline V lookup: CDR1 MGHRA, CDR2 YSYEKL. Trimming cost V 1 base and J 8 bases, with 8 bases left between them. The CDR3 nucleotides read TGCGCCAGCAGCCAAGCTCTAGTGGAAAAACTGTTTTTT. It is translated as CASSQALVEKLFF.

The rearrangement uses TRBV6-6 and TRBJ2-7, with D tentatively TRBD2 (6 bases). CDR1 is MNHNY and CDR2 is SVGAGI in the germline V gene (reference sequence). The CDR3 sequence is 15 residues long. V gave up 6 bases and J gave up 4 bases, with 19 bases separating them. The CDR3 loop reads CASRTSGDQFYEQYF. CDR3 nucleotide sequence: TGTGCCAGCAGGACCTCGGGAGATCAATTTTACGAGCAGTACTTC.

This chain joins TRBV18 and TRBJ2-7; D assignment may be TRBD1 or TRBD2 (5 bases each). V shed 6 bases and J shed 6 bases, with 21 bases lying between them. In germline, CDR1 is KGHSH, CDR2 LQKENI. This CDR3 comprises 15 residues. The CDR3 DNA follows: TGTGCCAGCTCCCAAGGTCAGAGGGGATTCTCCGAGCAGTACTTC. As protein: CASSQGQRGFSEQYF. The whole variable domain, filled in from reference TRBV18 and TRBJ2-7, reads NAGVMQNPRHLVRRRGQEARLRCSPMKGHSHVYWYRQLPEEGLKFMVYLQKENIIDESGMPKERFSAEFPKEGPSILRIQQVVRGDSAAYFCASSQGQRGFSEQYFGPGTRLTVT.

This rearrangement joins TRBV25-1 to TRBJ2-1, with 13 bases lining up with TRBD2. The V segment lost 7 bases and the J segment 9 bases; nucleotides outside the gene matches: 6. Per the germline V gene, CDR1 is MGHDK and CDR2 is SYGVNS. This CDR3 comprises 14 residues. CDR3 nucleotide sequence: TGTGCCAGCACCACTAGCGGGAGGGCCGGTGAGCAGTTCTTC. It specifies CASTTSGRAGEQFF.

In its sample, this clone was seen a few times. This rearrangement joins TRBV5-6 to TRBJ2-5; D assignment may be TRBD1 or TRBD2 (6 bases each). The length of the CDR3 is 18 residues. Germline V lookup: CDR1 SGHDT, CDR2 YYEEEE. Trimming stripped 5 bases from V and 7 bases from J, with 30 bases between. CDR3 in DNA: TGTGCCAGCAGAGCGATTGGAGGAGGGGGGCCCACGGGCTCGACCCAGTACTTC. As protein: CASRAIGGGGPTGSTQYF.

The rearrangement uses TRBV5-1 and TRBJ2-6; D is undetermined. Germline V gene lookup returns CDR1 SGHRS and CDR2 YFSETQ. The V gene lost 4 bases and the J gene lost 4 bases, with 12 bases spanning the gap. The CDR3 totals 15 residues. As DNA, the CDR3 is TGCGCCAGCAGCCCCCTCGGCACAGGGGCCAACGTCCTGACTTTC. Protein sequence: CASSPLGTGANVLTF.

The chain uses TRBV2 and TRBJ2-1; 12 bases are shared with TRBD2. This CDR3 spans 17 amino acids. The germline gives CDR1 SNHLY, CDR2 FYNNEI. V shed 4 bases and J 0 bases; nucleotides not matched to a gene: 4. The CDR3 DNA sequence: TGTGCCAGCAGTGCACTAGCGGGAGGTTTCTCCTACAATGAGCAGTTCTTC. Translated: CASSALAGGFSYNEQFF.

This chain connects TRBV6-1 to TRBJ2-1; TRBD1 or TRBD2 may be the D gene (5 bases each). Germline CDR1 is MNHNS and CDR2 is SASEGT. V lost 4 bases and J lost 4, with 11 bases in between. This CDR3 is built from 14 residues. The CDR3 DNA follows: TGTGCCAGCAGTGGTAGCGACAGATACAATGAGCAGTTCTTC. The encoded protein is CASSGSDRYNEQFF.

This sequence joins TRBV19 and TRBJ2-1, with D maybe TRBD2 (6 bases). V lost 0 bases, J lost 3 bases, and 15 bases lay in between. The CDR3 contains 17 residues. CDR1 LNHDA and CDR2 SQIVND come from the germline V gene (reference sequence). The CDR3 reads CASSIDLASVGYNEQFF. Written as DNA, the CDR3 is TGTGCCAGTAGTATAGATCTAGCTAGCGTTGGCTACAATGAGCAGTTCTTC.

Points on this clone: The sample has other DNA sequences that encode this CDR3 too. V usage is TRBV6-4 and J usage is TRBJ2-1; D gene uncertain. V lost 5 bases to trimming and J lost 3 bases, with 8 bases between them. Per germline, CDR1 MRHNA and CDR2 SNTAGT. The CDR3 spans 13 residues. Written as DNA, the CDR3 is TGTGCCAGCAGTCCCGACCGCTACAATGAGCAGTTCTTC. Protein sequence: CASSPDRYNEQFF.

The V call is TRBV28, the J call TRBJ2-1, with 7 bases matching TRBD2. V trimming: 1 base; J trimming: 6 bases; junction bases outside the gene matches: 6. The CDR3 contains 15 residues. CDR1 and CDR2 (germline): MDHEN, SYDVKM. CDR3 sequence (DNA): TGTGCCAGCAGTTTATTAGCACTAGCGTCCAATGAGCAGTTCTTC. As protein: CASSLLALASNEQFF. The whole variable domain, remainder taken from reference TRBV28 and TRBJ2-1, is DVKVTQSSRYLVKRTGEKVFLECVQDMDHENMFWYRQDPGLGLRLIYFSYDVKMKEKGDIPEGYSVSREKKERFSLILESASTNQTSMYLCASSLLALASNEQFFGPGTRLTVL.